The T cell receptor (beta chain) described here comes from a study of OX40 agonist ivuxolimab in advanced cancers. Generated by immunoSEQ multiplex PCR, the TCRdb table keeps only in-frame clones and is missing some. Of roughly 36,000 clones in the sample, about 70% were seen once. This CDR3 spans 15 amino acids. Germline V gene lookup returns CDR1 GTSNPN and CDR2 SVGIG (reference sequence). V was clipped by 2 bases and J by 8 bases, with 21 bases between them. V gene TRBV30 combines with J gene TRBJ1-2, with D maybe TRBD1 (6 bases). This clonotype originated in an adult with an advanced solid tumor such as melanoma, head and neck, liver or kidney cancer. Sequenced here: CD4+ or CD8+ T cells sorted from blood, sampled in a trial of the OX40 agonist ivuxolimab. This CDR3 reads CAWSSPAAGGGGYTF. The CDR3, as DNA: TGTGCCTGGAGTTCCCCGGCCGCCGGGGGCGGGGGCTACACCTTC.